This TCR beta chain derives from a study of blood T cell repertoires in COVID-19. On the study more broadly: Italy, Spain and the United States were the sources of the convalescent and acute COVID-19 samples. Sources were T cells, B-cell-depleted T cells, or PBMCs; the material itself was cDNA or gDNA.

Germline assignment: CDR1 ENHRY and CDR2 SYGVKD. Germline trimming cut 6 bases from V and 1 base from J; bases unmatched to any gene: 5. This CDR3 comprises 14 residues. Data came from immunoSEQ multiplex PCR; TCRdb stores just in-frame clones and leaves some out. Here the sample spans roughly 15,000 clones, around 90% being singletons. The chain carries TRBV10-3 and TRBJ1-1; the match to TRBD1 covers 7 bases. The TCR originated in a middle-aged man with active COVID-19. Input material: peripheral blood. The CDR3 loop reads CAIRQQGKNTEAFF. The CDR3 DNA reads as TGTGCCATCAGACAACAGGGGAAGAACACTGAAGCTTTCTTT.